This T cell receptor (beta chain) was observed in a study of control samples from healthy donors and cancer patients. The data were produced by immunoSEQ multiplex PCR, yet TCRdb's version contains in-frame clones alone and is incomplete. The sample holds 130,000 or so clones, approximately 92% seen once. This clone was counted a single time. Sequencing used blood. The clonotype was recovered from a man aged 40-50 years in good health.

The DNA for the CDR3 is TGTGCCAGCAGCGGAAGGACAGGGAGCTCTGGAAACACCATATATTTT. Residues: CASSGRTGSSGNTIYF. The genes are TRBV5-4 and TRBJ1-3; 8 bases line up with TRBD1. The V segment lost 4 bases and the J segment 0 bases; nucleotides outside the gene matches: 6. The CDR3 spans 16 residues. Germline CDR1 reads SGHNT; CDR2 reads YYREEE (reference sequence).